The 9 T cell receptor beta chains in this list originate from one sample, sequenced in a study of tumor and adjacent non-tumor tissue in lung cancer. The template was RNA from unsorted bulk tissue. Three rounds of nested PCR, following a modified ARM-PCR protocol, produced the TCRbeta library. TCRdb used MiXCR to reprocess the multiplex PCR reads, holding one entry per CDR3 protein. The table lists 71,000 or so distinct CDR3 sequences, around 85% of them singletons, with 13% in the top ten. Sequenced: lung tumor tissue. The receptors stem from a woman in her fifties or sixties with non-small cell lung cancer.

Note on this clonotype: A read error may account for a junction end that differs from germline. This chain connects TRBV11-2 to TRBJ2-7, with no clear D. Germline loops: CDR1 SGHAT, CDR2 FQNNGV. The CDR3 runs 15 residues. In nucleotides, the CDR3 is TGTGCCAGCAGCCTGTGCACGGATTTCTCCTACGAGCAGTACTTT. The encoded protein is CASSLCTDFSYEQYF. The variable domain in full, with the rest retrieved from reference TRBV11-2 and TRBJ2-7, is EAGVAQSPRYKIIEKRQSVAFWCNPISGHATLYWYQQILGQGPKLLIQFQNNGVVDDSQLPKDRFSAERLKGVDSTLKIQPAKLEDSAVYLCASSLCTDFSYEQYFGPGTRLTVT.

Note on this clonotype: A clone one base away is much larger, so this may be a read error. The chain recombines TRBV28 with TRBJ2-2, with 8 positions matching TRBD2. The V gene's germline CDR1 is MDHEN and CDR2 SYDVKM. This CDR3 spans 15 amino acids. V shed 2 bases, J shed 5 bases, and the junction held 4 bases outside the gene matches. Here the CDR3 reads CASSLPGGATGELFF. CDR3 coding DNA: TGTGCCAGCAGTTTACCGGGAGGGGCTACCGGGGAGCTGTTTTTT.

This clonotype was observed a few times. Mismatch with germline at one junction end may stem from a read error. V is TRBV4-3 and J is TRBJ2-3, with TRBD1 identical over 9 bases. The CDR3 is 15 residues long. Germline CDR1 LGHNA, CDR2 YSLEER. The DNA of the CDR3 is TGCACCAGCAGTCGCACAGGGGGCGAAGCAGATACGCAGTATTTT. This sequence encodes CTSSRTGGEADTQYF.

A remark on this clonotype: The final CDR3 position lacks the conserved phenylalanine or tryptophan, pointing to a likely read error. V usage is TRBV10-3 and J usage is TRBJ2-7, with D uncertain. The CDR3 contains 15 residues. Germline CDR1 and CDR2: ENHRY and SYGVKD. In DNA, the CDR3 is TGTACCACGCAGGAAGTAGGGATGAAAACCTACGAGCAGTACCTC. Translating gives CTTQEVGMKTYEQYL.

By frequency in the sample, this clonotype is medium-sized. This rearrangement joins TRBV29-1 to TRBJ1-2; tentatively, D is TRBD1 (6 bases). This CDR3 contains 12 residues. Deletions cut 7 bases from V and 3 bases from J, with 12 bases between. The germline V gene has CDR1 SQVTM and CDR2 ANQGSEA. The CDR3 spells CSALGGDYGYTF. The DNA for the CDR3 is TGCAGCGCCCTGGGGGGCGACTATGGCTACACCTTC.

This clonotype was picked up one time. Its ends do not fully match the called genes, so a read error is possible. V and J are TRBV6-2 or TRBV6-3 and TRBJ2-7; D unresolved. The CDR3 runs 11 residues. Germline loops: CDR1 MNHEY, CDR2 SVGEGT. The CDR3 DNA sequence: TGTGCCAGCGGTGACCTCTACGAGCATTACTTC. Translation: CASGDLYEHYF.

With regard to this clonotype: A junction boundary mismatches the germline segment, possibly from a read error. This sequence joins TRBV12-3 or TRBV12-4 and TRBJ1-2, with TRBD1 as a possible D gene (5 bases). The CDR3 has 13 amino acids. CDR3 nucleotide sequence: TGTGCCAACAGTTTAGGGGTAGGAGGTGGCTACACCTTC. It is translated as CANSLGVGGGYTF.

As regards this clonotype: Compared with germline, one end of the junction differs, possibly owing to a read error. The chain is built from TRBV6-2 or TRBV6-3 and TRBJ2-5; no clear D gene. The CDR3 is made up of 11 amino acids. Germline loops: CDR1 MNHEY, CDR2 SVGEGT. For the CDR3, the DNA is TGTGCCAGCGGTGATGGAGCGACCCATTACTTC. This codes for CASGDGATHYF.

Notes on this clonotype: An end of the junction does not agree with germline; a read error may underlie this. This rearrangement joins TRBV12-3 or TRBV12-4 to TRBJ2-1, with D uncertain. The CDR3 runs 12 residues. CDR3 sequence: CDSSDRYNEQFF. The CDR3 coding sequence is TGTGACAGCAGCGATCGATACAATGAGCAGTTCTTC.